This T cell receptor (beta chain) was documented in a study of shared clonotypes between healthy human individuals. Findings and limits, study-wide: Across subsets, estimated richness was generally greater for naive than for memory populations. Generation probabilities were higher for clonotypes shared across all four sorted-subset donors than for unshared ones. Donors were few, which limited the genetic and exposure-history diversity represented.

With V trimmed by 5 bases and J by 1 base, 3 bases remained unmatched. The germline CDR1 and CDR2 sequences are LNHDA and SQIVND (reference sequence). The CDR3 is made up of 16 amino acids. For sorted subsets, 200 ng DNA per replicate equaled about 30,000 T cell genomes. Produced via immunoSEQ multiplex PCR; TCRdb's table is partial and in-frame only. The table records about 2.2 million clones, just under 95% of them present only once. Concerning this clone: What it binds is not known.

CD45RO-negative, CCR7-selected cells formed the naive CD8 fraction, which excluded terminally differentiated effector memory CD45RA+ cells. Sequencing was done on a sample of naive CD8+ T cells from PBMCs. This receptor was identified in a man in his late teens or twenties in good health. Some clones in this sample may be carry-over from other donors' samples. This chain uses TRBV19 with TRBJ2-1; TRBD2 aligns across 12 bases. CDR3 loop: CASSLGLAGSYNEQFF. The DNA for the CDR3 is TGTGCCAGTAGTTTAGGACTAGCGGGATCCTACAATGAGCAGTTCTTC. Together with reference TRBV19 and TRBJ2-1, the CDR3 gives the full variable domain: DGGITQSPKYLFRKEGQNVTLSCEQNLNHDAMYWYRQDPGQGLRLIYYSQIVNDFQKGDIAEGYSVSREKKESFPLTVTSAQKNPTAFYLCASSLGLAGSYNEQFFGPGTRLTVL.